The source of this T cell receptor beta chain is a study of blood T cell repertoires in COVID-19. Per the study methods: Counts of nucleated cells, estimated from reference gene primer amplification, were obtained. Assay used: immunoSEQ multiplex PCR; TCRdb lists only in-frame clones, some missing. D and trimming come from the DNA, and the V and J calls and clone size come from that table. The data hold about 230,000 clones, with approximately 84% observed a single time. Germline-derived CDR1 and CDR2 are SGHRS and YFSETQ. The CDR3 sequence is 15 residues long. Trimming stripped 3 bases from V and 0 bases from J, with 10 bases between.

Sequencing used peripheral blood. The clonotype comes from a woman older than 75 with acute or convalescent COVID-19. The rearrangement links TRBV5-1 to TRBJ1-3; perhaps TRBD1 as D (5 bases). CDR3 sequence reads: CASSSGHVSGNTIYF. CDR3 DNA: TGCGCCAGCAGCTCCGGACACGTCTCTGGAAACACCATATATTTT.